This is a list of T cell receptor beta chains from one sample in a study of patients and donors after allogeneic stem cell transplantation. TCRdb reprocessed the RT-PCR reads via MiXCR and lists one record per CDR3 protein. The sample contains about a million distinct CDR3 sequences, roughly 18% of which appear only once. Sequenced input: blood, either unsorted or a sorted T cell fraction (not recorded which). These receptors originate from a human donor who was either an allogeneic HSCT recipient or a stem cell or donor lymphocyte infusion donor (not recorded which). It is not recorded whose cells these are; they may come from a transplant donor. The CDR3 runs from the conserved cysteine through the conserved F or W. Fields, in order: V gene, D gene, J gene, clone size, CDR3 DNA, CDR3 protein. D genes are given only for firm matches. Clone size is stated in some rows and not others, as once, few, many or a class when expanded.

>TRBV19|TRBD2|TRBJ2-7|-
TGTGCCAGTAGTATTCGGGAGGGCCCCGTCGAGCAGTACTTC
CASSIREGPVEQYF
>TRBV12-3/TRBV12-4|-|TRBJ2-2|-
-
CASSLGPLTEARRAGELFF
>TRBV6-1|TRBD1|TRBJ1-2|-
TGTGCCAGCAGTAGACAGGGGGAAGAAAATGGCTACACCTTC
CASSRQGEENGYTF
>TRBV6-5|TRBD2|TRBJ2-5|-
TGTGCCAGCAGTTTAGCGGGAACGTACCAAGAGACCCAGTACTTC
CASSLAGTYQETQYF
>TRBV5-1|-|TRBJ1-2|-
TGCGCCAGCAGCTTGGAGGTTGGGGTTAAACATGGCTACACCTTC
CASSLEVGVKHGYTF
>TRBV12-3/TRBV12-4|TRBD2|TRBJ2-2|few
TGTGCCAGCAGCAGACTAGCGGGGGGGAACACCGGGGAGCTGTTTTTT
CASSRLAGGNTGELFF
>TRBV18|-|TRBJ1-1|-
TGTGCCAGCTCAAGGGTTGAATGGACTGAAGCTTTCTTT
CASSRVEWTEAFF
>TRBV3-1|TRBD2|TRBJ2-3|-
TGTGCCAGCAGATACGGACTAGCGGGACCTGATACGCAGTATTTT
CASRYGLAGPDTQYF
>TRBV12-3/TRBV12-4|TRBD1|TRBJ2-5|few
TGTGCCAGCAGCCGACACACAGGGGGCCATGAGACCCAGTACTTC
CASSRHTGGHETQYF
>TRBV11-2|TRBD2|TRBJ2-3|-
TGTGCCAGCAGCTTAAGGCTAGCGGGGGGTTCGAGCACAGATACGCAGTATTTT
CASSLRLAGGSSTDTQYF
>TRBV4-1|-|TRBJ2-1|few
TGCGCCAGCAGCCGCCTAGCAGTTGCCTACAATGAGCAGTTCTTC
CASSRLAVAYNEQFF
>TRBV12-3/TRBV12-4|-|TRBJ2-7|-
TGTGCCAGCAGTCCGGTGGAGGGGACATACGAGCAGTACTTC
CASSPVEGTYEQYF
>TRBV12-3/TRBV12-4|TRBD1|TRBJ2-7|many
TGTGCCAGCAGTCTAAGGGCCGGGACAGGGGAGTACTTC
CASSLRAGTGEYF
>TRBV20-1|-|TRBJ2-3|few
TGCAGTGCTAGGAGCGCGCGGGGCCCAGATACGCAGTATTTT
CSARSARGPDTQYF
>TRBV9|-|TRBJ2-7|few
TGTGCCAGCAGCGTAGGATTTGGCAGGGGCTACGAGCAGTACTTC
CASSVGFGRGYEQYF
>TRBV7-2|TRBD2|TRBJ2-1|-
TGTGCCAGCAGCCCTAGCGGAAAATACAATGAGCAGTTCTTC
CASSPSGKYNEQFF
>TRBV29-1|TRBD2|TRBJ2-1|-
TGCAGCGTTGGGGAGGGAATTAGCTCCTACAATGAGCAGTTCTTC
CSVGEGISSYNEQFF
>TRBV6-5|-|TRBJ2-7|-
TGTGCCAGCAGTTACTCGATCCCCGGGTCCCACCTGGATAACGAGCAGTACTTC
CASSYSIPGSHLDNEQYF
>TRBV18|TRBD1|TRBJ1-6|few
TGTGCCAGCTCAGTACAGGGGACCTATAATTCACCCCTCCACTTT
CASSVQGTYNSPLHF
>TRBV24-1|-|TRBJ1-2|-
TGTGCCACCAGTTCGACAACAAATGGCTACACCTTC
CATSSTTNGYTF
>TRBV12-3/TRBV12-4|-|TRBJ2-1|many
TGTGCCAGCAGTTTCAAAAATGAGCAGTTCTTC
CASSFKNEQFF
>TRBV18|TRBD2|TRBJ2-7|few
TGTGCCAGCTCACCGTTGGACGTTTCGGAGACTAGCGGCGGCAACTTC
CASSPLDVSETSGGNF
>TRBV5-1|TRBD1|TRBJ1-5|few
TGCGCCAGCAGCCCGACAGGGGCCCTATCAGAGTCCCAGCATTTT
CASSPTGALSESQHF
>TRBV4-2|TRBD2|TRBJ2-3|-
TGTGCCAGCAGCCAAGGGACTAGCGGGGGTTATACGCAGTATTTT
CASSQGTSGGYTQYF
>TRBV7-2|-|TRBJ2-3|few
TGTGCCAGCAGCTTAGACAGGGTCCAGACCACAGATACGCAGTATTTT
CASSLDRVQTTDTQYF
>TRBV5-1|-|TRBJ2-5|many
TGTGCCAGCAGTTACAGCCAAGAGACCCAGTACTTC
CASSYSQETQYF
>TRBV30|-|TRBJ1-6|few
TGTGCCTGGAGTTTTACCGGGACTAGGGGTTCACCCCTCCACTTT
CAWSFTGTRGSPLHF
>TRBV29-1|-|TRBJ2-7|few
TGCAGCGCCCCCTTCTCGGACGGCGAGTACTTC
CSAPFSDGEYF
>TRBV20-1|TRBD2|TRBJ2-3|few
TGCAGTGCTACCCGAACAGCGGGGGGCCAGCAGGAGGCCCAGTATTTT
CSATRTAGGQQEAQYF
>TRBV5-6|-|TRBJ2-5|few
TGTGCCAGCAGCAACGACAGGTTTCAAGAGACCCAGTACTTC
CASSNDRFQETQYF
>TRBV20-1|-|TRBJ1-3|few
TGCAGTGCTAGAGAGGGGGCACCTAACTCTGGAAACACCATATATTTT
CSAREGAPNSGNTIYF
>TRBV10-3|-|TRBJ2-3|-
TGTGCCTTCTTAGCGGAGATCACAGATACGCAGTATTTT
CAFLAEITDTQYF
>TRBV12-3/TRBV12-4|TRBD2|TRBJ2-1|many
TGTGCCAGCAGTCCACCTAGCGGGAGCTTAGAGCAGTTCTTC
CASSPPSGSLEQFF
>TRBV29-1|-|TRBJ2-2|many
TGCAGCGGCGCCGGGGGCCAGAACACCGGGGAGCTGTTTTTT
CSGAGGQNTGELFF
>TRBV7-6|TRBD1|TRBJ2-1|-
TGTGCCAGCAGCTGGGGACAGGGGATCCACAATGAGCAGTTCTTC
CASSWGQGIHNEQFF
>TRBV20-1|-|TRBJ2-1|few
TGCAGTGCTAGTCGAGGAATCACCTACAATGAGCAGTTCTTC
CSASRGITYNEQFF
>TRBV6-5|-|TRBJ1-5|-
TGTGCCAGCAGTTCCACCCCCCATCAGCCCCAGCATTTT
CASSSTPHQPQHF
>TRBV2|TRBD1|TRBJ2-7|-
TGTGCCAGCAGGCAGGACAGGGTTCTTTCGGAGCAGTGCTTC
CASRQDRVLSEQCF
>TRBV12-3/TRBV12-4|-|TRBJ2-7|few
TGTGCCAGCAGTTTAGGCTCGGGGAGATACGAGCAGTACTTC
CASSLGSGRYEQYF
>TRBV4-3|-|TRBJ1-2|-
TGCGCGAGCAGCCAAGTGATTGGCAGGGTTAACTATGGCTACACCTTC
CASSQVIGRVNYGYTF
>TRBV4-1|-|TRBJ2-3|many
TGTGCCAGCAGCCAGGTAGCAGATACGCAGTATTTT
CASSQVADTQYF
>TRBV9|-|TRBJ1-1|-
TGTGCCAGCAGCTCAGGCGGGACAACGTTCGCTGAAGCTTTCTTT
CASSSGGTTFAEAFF
>TRBV6-5|-|TRBJ2-4|-
TGTGCCAGCAGTTACTCGTCCGCGGTACTAGCCAAAAACATTCAGTACTTC
CASSYSSAVLAKNIQYF
>TRBV29-1|TRBD2|TRBJ2-7|few
TGCAGCGTGGAGACTAGCGGGAGTACCCGCGAGCAGTACTTC
CSVETSGSTREQYF